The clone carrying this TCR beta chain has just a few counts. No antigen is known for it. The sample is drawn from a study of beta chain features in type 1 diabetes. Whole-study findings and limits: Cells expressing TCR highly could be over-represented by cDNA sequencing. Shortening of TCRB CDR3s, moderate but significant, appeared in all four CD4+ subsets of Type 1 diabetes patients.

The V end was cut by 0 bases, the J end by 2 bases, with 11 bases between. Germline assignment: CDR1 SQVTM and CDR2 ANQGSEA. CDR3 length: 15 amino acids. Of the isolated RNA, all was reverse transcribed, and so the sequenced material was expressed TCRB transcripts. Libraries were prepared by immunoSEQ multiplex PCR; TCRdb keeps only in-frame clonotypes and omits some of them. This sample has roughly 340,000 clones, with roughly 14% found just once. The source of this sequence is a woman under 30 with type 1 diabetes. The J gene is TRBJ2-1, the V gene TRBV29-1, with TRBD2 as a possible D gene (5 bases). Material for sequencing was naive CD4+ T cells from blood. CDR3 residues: CSVEDGVVAYNEQFF. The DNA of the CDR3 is TGCAGCGTTGAAGACGGGGTGGTAGCCTACAATGAGCAGTTCTTC.